The 31 T cell receptor beta chains below were found in one sample sequenced in a study of blood T cell repertoires in COVID-19. Sequencing was performed with immunoSEQ multiplex PCR; in TCRdb, only in-frame clones are kept and a portion is missing. Of about 83,000 clones in the sample, about nine tenths were seen once. The sample consisted of peripheral blood. The receptors shown here come from a woman of 80 years or more with active or convalescent COVID-19.

V and J are TRBV27 and TRBJ2-3; 8 bases are shared with TRBD2. J lost 0 bases, V lost 2 bases, and 7 bases had no gene match. Germline assignment: CDR1 MNHEY and CDR2 SMNVEV (reference sequence). This CDR3 spans 17 amino acids. The CDR3 loop is CASSLRVSGVSTDTQYF. CDR3 nucleotides: TGTGCCAGCAGTTTAAGGGTTAGCGGGGTTAGCACAGATACGCAGTATTTT.

The chain joins TRBV7-3 to TRBJ2-7, with D maybe TRBD2 (7 bases). The CDR3 has 13 residues. Deletions cut 4 bases from V and 5 bases from J, with 12 bases between. Germline CDR1 SGHTA, CDR2 FQGTGA. For the CDR3, the DNA is TGTGCCAGCAGCTCTGCCGGGGGGCACGAGCAGTACTTC. Translating it yields CASSSAGGHEQYF.

The rearrangement links TRBV18 to TRBJ1-6; D is uncertain. This CDR3 comprises 14 residues. V was cut by 4 bases and J by 10 bases, with 14 bases left in between. From germline, CDR1 is KGHSH and CDR2 LQKENI. This CDR3 reads CASSLPSDSSPLHF. CDR3 nucleotide sequence: TGTGCCAGCTCACTCCCCTCGGACTCATCACCCCTCCACTTT. The complete variable domain, with remaining parts taken from reference TRBV18 and TRBJ1-6, reads NAGVMQNPRHLVRRRGQEARLRCSPMKGHSHVYWYRQLPEEGLKFMVYLQKENIIDESGMPKERFSAEFPKEGPSILRIQQVVRGDSAAYFCASSLPSDSSPLHFGNGTRLTVT.

The chain joins TRBV4-2 to TRBJ1-2, with 9 nucleotides matching TRBD1. CDR3 length: 15 residues. CDR1 LGHNA and CDR2 YNFKEQ come from the germline V gene. With 4 bases clipped from V and 5 bases from J, the junction kept 8 bases outside the gene matches. DNA for the CDR3: TGTGCCAGCAGCCCCACCAGACAGGGGGTTTATGGCTACACCTTC. This codes for CASSPTRQGVYGYTF.

This rearrangement joins TRBV30 to TRBJ2-2, with D perhaps TRBD1 (8 bases). Looked up from germline, CDR1 is GTSNPN and CDR2 is SVGIG (reference sequence). V was trimmed by 8 bases and J by 4 bases, leaving 20 bases between them. The CDR3 is 15 amino acids. CDR3 region: CAGAGAGGTTGELFF. CDR3 DNA sequence: TGTGCCGGGGCGGGGGCAGGGGGCACCACCGGGGAGCTGTTTTTT.

The chain uses TRBV6-5 and TRBJ1-2; D is ambiguous. The germline gives CDR1 MNHEY, CDR2 SVGAGI. The CDR3 extends over 14 amino acids. Trimming shortened V by 0 bases and J by 5 bases, and 10 bases separated the two germline ends. CDR3 sequence reads: CASSYSRTGYGYTF. CDR3 in DNA: TGTGCCAGCAGTTACTCTAGGACGGGATATGGCTACACCTTC.

This chain joins TRBV4-1 and TRBJ1-5; no clear D. V was shortened by 0 bases and J by 7 bases, with 10 bases between the two germline ends. The CDR3 runs 14 residues. Germline CDR1 MGHRA, CDR2 YSYEKL. The CDR3 spells CASSQDEGYQPQHF. The CDR3 DNA reads as TGCGCCAGCAGCCAAGATGAGGGTTACCAGCCCCAGCATTTT.

This rearrangement joins TRBV28 to TRBJ1-1; TRBD1 agrees at 9 bases. CDR1 and CDR2 (germline): MDHEN, SYDVKM. Losses at the gene ends were 6 bases for V and 1 base for J; bases not matched to a gene: 6. The CDR3 has 15 residues. CDR3 loop: CASRPPGQGNTEAFF. CDR3 in DNA: TGTGCCAGCAGGCCCCCGGGACAGGGGAACACTGAAGCTTTCTTT.

This chain uses TRBV7-3 with TRBJ2-1; maybe TRBD1 (5 bases). Trimming took off 1 base at V and 0 bases at J, with 16 bases between the two ends. The CDR3 has 18 residues. CDR1 and CDR2 (germline): SGHTA, FQGTGA. The CDR3 region has the DNA TGTGCCAGCAGCTTAAGGAGCTCAGGGATTAGCTCCTACAATGAGCAGTTCTTC. Protein sequence: CASSLRSSGISSYNEQFF.

The J gene is TRBJ1-3, the V gene TRBV19; no reliable D call. The CDR3 runs 17 residues. Germline V gene sequence: CDR1 LNHDA, CDR2 SQIVND (reference sequence). V gave up 4 bases and J gave up 0 bases, with 16 bases separating them. The chain's CDR3 is CASSTLGGRSSGNTIYF. The CDR3 DNA follows: TGTGCCAGTAGTACCCTAGGAGGCCGTAGCTCTGGAAACACCATATATTTT.

The V and J genes are TRBV4-3 and TRBJ2-1; weak D call: TRBD2 (6 bases). The CDR3 is 17 amino acids. Between the trimmed V and J ends, which lost 2 bases and 1 base, there was a span of 15 bases. Germline lookup yields CDR1 LGHNA and CDR2 YSLEER. CDR3 nucleotide sequence: TGCGCCAGCAGCCAATACATAACGGGGAGGTCCTACAATGAGCAGTTCTTC. Translation: CASSQYITGRSYNEQFF.

The genes are TRBV11-2 and TRBJ2-3; maybe TRBD2 (7 bases). This CDR3 has 16 amino acids. Germline V CDR1 and CDR2: SGHAT, FQNNGV. Between the trimmed V and J ends, which lost 2 bases and 2 bases, there was a span of 14 bases. CDR3 amino acids: CASSLTGRGATDTQYF. The DNA of the CDR3 is TGTGCCAGCAGCTTAACGGGTCGGGGGGCCACAGATACGCAGTATTTT.

In nucleotides, the CDR3 is TGTGCCAGCGCTTCGACAGGGGGCTGGTCACCCCTCCACTTT. Its translation: CASASTGGWSPLHF. The rearrangement joins TRBV25-1 to TRBJ1-6; 10 bases are shared with TRBD1. After removal of 8 bases from V and 10 bases from J, the junction contained 8 bases not matched to a gene. CDR3 size: 14 residues. From germline, CDR1 is MGHDK and CDR2 SYGVNS. The whole variable domain, filled in from reference TRBV25-1 and TRBJ1-6, reads EADIYQTPRYLVIGTGKKITLECSQTMGHDKMYWYQQDPGMELHLIHYSYGVNSTEKGDLSSESTVSRIRTEHFPLTLESARPSHTSQYLCASASTGGWSPLHFGNGTRLTVT.

The V and J genes are TRBV2 and TRBJ2-2; 9 nucleotides align to TRBD1. Looked up from germline, CDR1 is SNHLY and CDR2 is FYNNEI. The CDR3 runs 16 residues. V lost 1 base and J lost 7; bases outside the gene matches: 7. This CDR3 reads CASSEVPQGAGGELFF. In DNA form, the CDR3 reads TGTGCCAGCAGTGAAGTGCCACAGGGGGCAGGCGGGGAGCTGTTTTTT.

The chain joins TRBV2 to TRBJ2-3; the match to TRBD1 covers 8 bases. J gave up 0 bases and V 3 bases, and 8 bases lay outside the gene matches. CDR3 length: 17 amino acids. The germline gives CDR1 SNHLY, CDR2 FYNNEI. In DNA form, the CDR3 reads TGTGCCAGCAGTGAGTCGCAGGGGGCACTTAGCACAGATACGCAGTATTTT. Translation gives CASSESQGALSTDTQYF.

The chain joins TRBV11-2 to TRBJ1-2; tentatively, D is TRBD1 (6 bases). Per germline, CDR1 SGHAT and CDR2 FQNNGV. The V end was cut by 8 bases, the J end by 4 bases, with 23 bases between. The CDR3 is 16 residues long. This chain's CDR3 is CASRPPPTGKGYGYTF. The DNA for the CDR3 is TGTGCCAGCCGACCCCCTCCTACAGGGAAGGGCTATGGCTACACCTTC.

This rearrangement joins TRBV24-1 to TRBJ1-2; TRBD1 matches at 9 bases. There are 15 residues in the CDR3. V lost 4 bases to trimming and J lost 6 bases; unmatched junction nucleotides: 8. The V gene's germline CDR1 is KGHDR and CDR2 SFDVKD. CDR3 in DNA: TGTGCCACCAGTGACACTTCACAGGGGGCGAATGGCTACACCTTC. Amino acids: CATSDTSQGANGYTF.

The chain has TRBV28 and TRBJ1-1, with TRBD1 matching 8 bases. V lost 5 bases to trimming and J lost 6 bases; unmatched junction nucleotides: 8. This CDR3 has 14 residues. Looked up from germline, CDR1 is MDHEN and CDR2 is SYDVKM. The CDR3 region is CASSPPDRAAEAFF. In DNA, the CDR3 is TGTGCCAGCAGTCCCCCGGACAGGGCGGCTGAAGCTTTCTTT.

The chain uses TRBV6-2 or TRBV6-3 and TRBJ2-6, with TRBD1 matching over 8 bases. V was clipped by 1 base and J by 0 bases; unmatched bases: 5. This CDR3 contains 18 residues. Germline V gives CDR1 MNHEY, CDR2 SVGEGT. The CDR3 protein is CASSYLQGVASGANVLTF. CDR3 in DNA: TGTGCCAGCAGTTACTTACAGGGGGTAGCCTCTGGGGCCAACGTCCTGACTTTC.

The chain combines TRBV6-2 or TRBV6-3 with TRBJ1-3; TRBD1 is a possible D gene (5 bases). The CDR3 extends over 15 amino acids. Germline V gives CDR1 MNHEY, CDR2 SVGEGT. V was pared by 4 bases and J by 5 bases, with 15 bases between. The CDR3 DNA reads as TGTGCCAGCAGTTCCTCGACCAGGGTGAGAAACACCATATATTTT. Its protein is CASSSSTRVRNTIYF.

The V and J genes are TRBV6-5 and TRBJ2-1; TRBD2 agrees at 9 bases. The CDR3 is made up of 15 amino acids. V lost 2 bases and J lost 4; bases outside the gene matches: 3. Germline V gene lookup returns CDR1 MNHEY and CDR2 SVGAGI. The CDR3 is CASSYRRGGYNEQFF. CDR3 in DNA: TGTGCCAGCAGTTACAGGCGGGGGGGATACAATGAGCAGTTCTTC.

The genes are TRBV6-2 or TRBV6-3 and TRBJ2-7, with 14 nucleotides matching TRBD2. The CDR3 spans 18 residues. The J segment lost 2 bases and the V segment lost 2 bases, leaving 8 bases of the junction unmatched. Germline V gene lookup returns CDR1 MNHEY and CDR2 SVGEGT. CDR3 amino acids: CASSYPPGLAGDPYEQYF. CDR3 sequence (DNA): TGTGCCAGCAGTTACCCTCCGGGACTAGCGGGGGACCCCTACGAGCAGTACTTC.

V is TRBV15 and J is TRBJ1-1, with D possibly matching TRBD1 (6 bases). Trimming took 5 bases from V and 6 from J, leaving 19 bases between them. CDR1 is LNHNV, CDR2 YYDKDF, per germline (reference sequence). There are 15 residues in the CDR3. The CDR3: CATSPRTARGPEAFF. DNA of the CDR3: TGTGCCACCAGCCCCCGGACAGCAAGAGGCCCTGAAGCTTTCTTT. Complete variable domain (other parts from reference TRBV15 and TRBJ1-1): DAMVIQNPRYQVTQFGKPVTLSCSQTLNHNVMYWYQQKSSQAPKLLFHYYDKDFNNEADTPDNFQSRRPNTSFCFLDIRSPGLGDTAMYLCATSPRTARGPEAFFGQGTRLTVV.

The V and J genes are TRBV18 and TRBJ1-4, with 9 bases fitting TRBD1. Losses at the gene ends were 1 base for V and 6 bases for J; bases not matched to a gene: 3. The germline CDR1 and CDR2 sequences are KGHSH and LQKENI. The CDR3 extends over 15 amino acids. CDR3 amino acids: CASSPQTGGHEKLFF. The CDR3 DNA reads TGTGCCAGCTCACCACAGACAGGGGGGCATGAAAAACTGTTTTTT.

This clone has a single count. J is TRBJ2-7 and V is TRBV28, with D tentatively TRBD2 (7 bases). V shed 10 bases and J shed 5 bases, with 30 bases lying between them. Germline V lookup: CDR1 MDHEN, CDR2 SYDVKM. There are 17 residues in the CDR3. CDR3 coding DNA: TGTGCCACCCGGAAGGGGGGGGGAGGGGCGACTAGAGACGAGCAGTACTTC. Encoded protein: CATRKGGGGATRDEQYF.

This clone showed up just once. The chain joins TRBV28 to TRBJ1-1; D is unresolved. The CDR3 sequence is 13 residues long. V lost 5 bases and J 1 base, leaving 8 bases between the germline ends. The V gene's germline CDR1 is MDHEN and CDR2 SYDVKM. CDR3 sequence: CASSTRPNTEAFF. CDR3 sequence (DNA): TGTGCCAGCAGTACGCGGCCGAACACTGAAGCTTTCTTT.

The V and J genes are TRBV7-3 and TRBJ2-3, with a possible D match to TRBD2 (6 bases). The germline V and J ends were trimmed by 4 bases and 1 base, with 6 bases remaining between them. The V gene's germline CDR1 is SGHTA and CDR2 FQGTGA. CDR3 length: 13 amino acids. This CDR3 reads CASSSGGTDTQYF. CDR3 DNA sequence: TGTGCCAGCAGCTCGGGGGGCACAGATACGCAGTATTTT.

V gene TRBV18 combines with J gene TRBJ2-2; D not resolved. The CDR3 has 13 residues. Trimming took off 2 bases at V and 8 bases at J, with 9 bases between the two ends. In germline, CDR1 is KGHSH, CDR2 LQKENI. The CDR3 reads CASSPEAKGELFF. CDR3 DNA sequence: TGTGCCAGCTCACCAGAGGCGAAGGGGGAGCTGTTTTTT.

This chain uses TRBV6-1 with TRBJ1-5; no reliable D call. The V end was cut by 2 bases, the J end by 7 bases, with 12 bases between. This CDR3 is 14 amino acids long. Germline V lookup: CDR1 MNHNS, CDR2 SASEGT. The CDR3 protein is CASSEIGRSQPQHF. The CDR3 DNA is TGTGCCAGCAGTGAAATTGGGCGATCCCAGCCCCAGCATTTT.

The gene calls are TRBV7-8 and TRBJ2-1; D unresolved. The CDR3 covers 11 residues. Germline lookup yields CDR1 SGHVS and CDR2 FQNEAQ. Trimming cost V 5 bases and J 9 bases, with 8 bases left between them. Written as DNA, the CDR3 is TGTGCCAGCAGCCAACCGGGTGAGCAGTTCTTC. It codes for CASSQPGEQFF.

This chain uses TRBV27 with TRBJ1-2; TRBD1 matches 9 bases. V was clipped by 2 bases and J by 8 bases; unmatched bases: 6. The germline V gene encodes CDR1 MNHEY and CDR2 SMNVEV (reference sequence). This CDR3 is 14 amino acids long. DNA of the CDR3: TGTGCCAGCAGTTTAGGGGGACAGGGTGGCGGCTACACCTTC. Its protein product is CASSLGGQGGGYTF.